These 27 T cell receptor beta chains came from one sample sequenced in a study of early T cells in non-severe SARS-CoV-2 infection. Each CDR3 protein gets one entry after TCRdb re-called the 5' RACE reads with MiXCR. The data contain 70,000 to 90,000 distinct CDR3 sequences, less than 15% of them singletons. Sequencing input: whole blood. The receptors shown here come from an adult who was a healthcare worker with PCR-confirmed SARS-CoV-2 infection or an uninfected control (not recorded which).

The CDR3: CASSGQVEETQYF. The CDR3 nucleotides read TGTGCCAGCAGTGGACAGGTAGAAGAGACCCAGTACTTC. The chain carries TRBV12-3 or TRBV12-4 and TRBJ2-5; 7 bases fit TRBD1. Trimming removed 5 bases from V and 3 bases from J; junction bases left unmatched: 3. CDR3 length: 13 residues.

The J gene is TRBJ1-6, the V gene TRBV30; D gene unclear. Trimming pared 1 base from V and 6 bases from J, leaving 7 bases between. This CDR3 comprises 13 residues. Germline CDR1 reads GTSNPN; CDR2 reads SVGIG (reference sequence). In DNA, the CDR3 is TGTGCCTGGAGTGGACGGGGTAATTCACCCCTCCACTTT. This sequence encodes CAWSGRGNSPLHF.

The chain uses TRBV29-1 and TRBJ2-7, with a possible D match to TRBD1 (6 bases). This CDR3 region has 12 residues. CDR1 SQVTM and CDR2 ANQGSEA come from the germline V gene. V shed 7 bases and J shed 1 base, with 11 bases lying between them. DNA for the CDR3: TGCAGCGCAAGCCAGGGGTCCTACGAGCAGTACTTC. Amino acid sequence: CSASQGSYEQYF.

This clonotype was observed at least ten times. The rearrangement joins TRBV24-1 to TRBJ2-3; no clear D gene. This CDR3 has 15 amino acids. Germline V gene sequence: CDR1 KGHDR, CDR2 SFDVKD. Trimming took 1 base from V and 0 from J, leaving 7 bases between them. The CDR3 loop reads CATSDFEDSTDTQYF. The CDR3 coding sequence is TGTGCCACCAGTGATTTCGAGGACAGCACAGATACGCAGTATTTT.

The chain links TRBV28 to TRBJ1-1; D gene uncertain. V was trimmed by 5 bases and J by 1 base, leaving 11 bases between them. Germline V gene lookup returns CDR1 MDHEN and CDR2 SYDVKM. The CDR3 sequence is 14 residues long. The CDR3 sequence: CASSTADGNTEAFF. In DNA form, the CDR3 reads TGTGCCAGCAGTACAGCGGACGGGAACACTGAAGCTTTCTTT.

This clonotype occurred a few times. This chain joins TRBV24-1 and TRBJ2-3, with TRBD2 identical over 13 bases. V was clipped by 0 bases and J by 3 bases; unmatched bases: 2. The V gene's germline CDR1 is KGHDR and CDR2 SFDVKD. The CDR3 spans 17 residues. The CDR3 is CATSDLPTSGRTDTQYF. The CDR3 bases are TGTGCCACCAGTGATTTGCCGACTAGCGGGAGGACAGATACGCAGTATTTT.

There are a few counts of this clonotype. The gene calls are TRBV18 and TRBJ1-1; the D gene is possibly TRBD1 (6 bases). This CDR3 region has 12 residues. Germline lookup yields CDR1 KGHSH and CDR2 LQKENI. V shed 5 bases and J shed 7 bases, with 11 bases lying between them. This chain's CDR3 is CASSANRDEAFF. The CDR3 region has the DNA TGTGCCAGCTCAGCAAACAGGGATGAAGCTTTCTTT.

This chain uses TRBV20-1 with TRBJ2-1; D is uncertain. The germline gives CDR1 DFQATT, CDR2 SNEGSKA (reference sequence). V was cut by 6 bases and J by 3 bases, with 15 bases left in between. The CDR3 contains 14 residues. This CDR3 is CSAGGRFDYNEQFF. CDR3 coding DNA: TGCAGTGCCGGCGGCAGATTTGACTACAATGAGCAGTTCTTC.

For this clonotype: One end of the junction does not line up with germline, which may come from a read error. The chain recombines TRBV29-1 with TRBJ1-1, with D unclear. The germline V gene encodes CDR1 SQVTM and CDR2 ANQGSEA. The CDR3 totals 12 residues. The CDR3 sequence: CSVEDLEGPPLF. In nucleotides, the CDR3 is TGCAGCGTTGAAGATCTTGAGGGTCCGCCGCTATTT.

This clonotype was observed a handful of times. This chain joins TRBV5-4 and TRBJ2-1; the D gene is possibly TRBD2 (5 bases). This CDR3 has 20 residues. The germline CDR1 and CDR2 sequences are SGHNT and YYREEE (reference sequence). The V and J ends lost 4 bases and 0 bases respectively, with 26 bases between them. The CDR3 sequence: CASSPTDWTSPVSSYNEQFF. For the CDR3, the DNA is TGTGCCAGCAGCCCGACGGACTGGACTTCGCCTGTAAGCTCCTACAATGAGCAGTTCTTC.

In its sample, this clonotype was seen many times. The chain combines TRBV10-3 with TRBJ2-7; D is unresolved. CDR3 length equals 13 residues. The V end lost 9 bases, the J end lost 5 bases, and 17 bases lay between the germline ends. Germline CDR1 ENHRY, CDR2 SYGVKD. CDR3 nucleotide sequence: TGTGCCATTATGGGCTTAGTAAGCAACGAGCAGTACTTC. Protein: CAIMGLVSNEQYF.

This clonotype was observed a handful of times. The J gene is TRBJ2-1, the V gene TRBV14; D is unclear. V lost 4 bases and J lost 7, with 8 bases in between. The germline CDR1 and CDR2 sequences are SGHDN and FVKESK. The CDR3 extends over 12 amino acids. The CDR3 protein is CASSRNSNEQFF. The CDR3 nucleotides are TGTGCCAGCAGCCGGAATTCTAATGAGCAGTTCTTC.

V and J are TRBV19 and TRBJ1-4; tentatively, D is TRBD1 (6 bases). Germline CDR1 LNHDA, CDR2 SQIVND (reference sequence). The CDR3 is made up of 15 amino acids. Trimming took off 5 bases at V and 2 bases at J, with 12 bases between the two ends. Written as DNA, the CDR3 is TGTGCCAGTAGTGCCGTCCAGGGGACTAATGAAAAACTGTTTTTT. Translation: CASSAVQGTNEKLFF.

This clonotype was detected ten times or more. The chain is built from TRBV5-4 and TRBJ1-2; D unclear. Trimming took off 4 bases at V and 4 bases at J, with 11 bases between the two ends. The CDR3 consists of 13 residues. CDR1 is SGHNT and CDR2 is YYREEE in the germline V gene (reference sequence). This CDR3 is CASSPLDSYGYTF. The CDR3 bases are TGTGCCAGCAGCCCGTTGGACTCCTATGGCTACACCTTC.

This clonotype was seen only a few times. The chain recombines TRBV5-4 with TRBJ2-3, with D unclear. The V gene lost 4 bases and the J gene lost 11 bases, with 20 bases spanning the gap. The CDR3 sequence is 14 residues long. Germline V CDR1 and CDR2: SGHNT, YYREEE (reference sequence). CDR3 residues: CASSPPVPSEVQYF. The CDR3 DNA follows: TGTGCCAGCAGCCCTCCTGTACCTTCTGAGGTGCAGTATTTT.

The chain is built from TRBV19 and TRBJ2-2; no firm D call. Trimming took 2 bases from V and 6 from J, leaving 7 bases between them. Germline V gene data show CDR1 as LNHDA and CDR2 as SQIVND (reference sequence). The CDR3 extends over 13 amino acids. CDR3 nucleotides: TGTGCCAGTAGTATATCCGGTCCCGGGGAGCTGTTTTTT. It encodes CASSISGPGELFF.

This clonotype was seen a handful of times. This chain uses TRBV5-1 with TRBJ2-1; maybe TRBD2 (6 bases). CDR3 size: 13 residues. Germline CDR1 and CDR2: SGHRS and YFSETQ. Trimming shortened V by 4 bases and J by 9 bases, and 14 bases separated the two germline ends. In nucleotides, the CDR3 is TGCGCCAGCAGCCCCGGACTATATCGTGAGCAGTTCTTC. It codes for CASSPGLYREQFF.

This clonotype was found many times. The CDR3 here is CASSYSHSRNTEAFF. CDR3 sequence (DNA): TGTGCCAGCAGTTACTCTCATTCGAGGAATACTGAAGCTTTCTTT. The V call is TRBV6-5, the J call TRBJ1-1; D gene uncertain. The V end lost 0 bases, the J end lost 5 bases, and 13 bases lay between the germline ends. Germline loops: CDR1 MNHEY, CDR2 SVGAGI. This CDR3 has 15 amino acids.

This chain links TRBV29-1 with TRBJ1-1, with a weak D call TRBD1 (5 bases). This CDR3 region has 11 residues. Germline CDR1 reads SQVTM; CDR2 reads ANQGSEA. Trimming took 7 bases from V and 3 from J, leaving 9 bases between them. CDR3 nucleotides: TGCAGCGGAGGGACGGACACTGAAGCTTTCTTT. Protein: CSGGTDTEAFF. The whole variable domain, filled in from reference TRBV29-1 and TRBJ1-1, reads SAVISQKPSRDICQRGTSLTIQCQVDSQVTMMFWYRQQPGQSLTLIATANQGSEATYESGFVIDKFPISRPNLTFSTLTVSNMSPEDSSIYLCSGGTDTEAFFGQGTRLTVV.

The chain links TRBV28 to TRBJ2-7; no clear D gene. V lost 1 base, J lost 6 bases, and 10 bases lay in between. This CDR3 comprises 13 residues. Germline V lookup: CDR1 MDHEN, CDR2 SYDVKM. Here the CDR3 DNA reads TGTGCCAGCAGTTTATTACAGTACCTCGAGCAGTACTTC. As protein: CASSLLQYLEQYF.

The gene calls are TRBV5-8 and TRBJ2-7, with D possibly matching TRBD1 (6 bases). V dropped 4 bases and J dropped 9 bases, with 20 bases sitting between them. The CDR3 loop spans 14 amino acids. In germline, CDR1 is SGHTS, CDR2 YDEGEE. CDR3 residues: CASSAQHHRVGQYF. The CDR3 region has the DNA TGTGCCAGCAGCGCCCAGCACCACAGGGTCGGGCAGTACTTC.

The chain recombines TRBV4-1 with TRBJ2-4; 7 bases are shared with TRBD1. The CDR3 is made up of 15 amino acids. The germline V gene encodes CDR1 MGHRA and CDR2 YSYEKL. Trimming took 0 bases from V and 3 from J; bases not matched to a gene: 2. CDR3 amino acids: CASSQDGQVKNIQYF. CDR3 bases: TGCGCCAGCAGCCAAGATGGACAGGTCAAAAACATTCAGTACTTC.

There are many counts of this clonotype. The chain has TRBV7-9 and TRBJ2-1; 7 positions match TRBD2. J gave up 8 bases and V 1 base, and 11 bases lay outside the gene matches. Per the germline V gene, CDR1 is SEHNR and CDR2 is FQNEAQ (reference sequence). The CDR3 totals 16 residues. The CDR3 is CASSLEFGGSRDEQFF. The CDR3 nucleotides read TGTGCCAGCAGCTTAGAGTTCGGCGGGAGTCGCGATGAGCAGTTCTTC.

This clonotype was counted a few times. This chain links TRBV11-3 with TRBJ2-1; D assignment may be TRBD1 or TRBD2 (6 bases each). CDR3 length: 14 amino acids. Trimming shortened V by 6 bases and J by 8 bases, and 17 bases separated the two germline ends. Germline values: CDR1 SGHNT, CDR2 YENEEA. CDR3 sequence (DNA): TGTGCCAGCAGTCCGGGACTCCAGGGGCATGAGCAGTTCTTC. Translating gives CASSPGLQGHEQFF.

The gene calls are TRBV2 and TRBJ1-4, with a weak D call TRBD1 (5 bases). The CDR3 extends over 14 amino acids. Looked up from germline, CDR1 is SNHLY and CDR2 is FYNNEI. With 5 bases removed from V and 5 bases from J, the gap between germline ends came to 12 bases. The CDR3 bases are TGTGCCAGCAGTTCCCGGGACGGCAATGAAAAACTGTTTTTT. Amino acids: CASSSRDGNEKLFF.

This clonotype has at least ten counts. This rearrangement joins TRBV20-1 to TRBJ2-7; 10 bases map to TRBD1. The CDR3 is 14 residues long. Germline-derived CDR1 and CDR2 are DFQATT and SNEGSKA (reference sequence). V shed 5 bases and J 5 bases; nucleotides not matched to a gene: 9. CDR3 sequence reads: CSAGGGTGVNEQYF. The DNA for the CDR3 is TGCAGTGCTGGGGGCGGGACAGGGGTTAACGAGCAGTACTTC.

V gene TRBV5-1 combines with J gene TRBJ2-7; D is undetermined. Trimming removed 2 bases from V and 3 bases from J, with 15 bases in between. Germline CDR1 is SGHRS and CDR2 is YFSETQ. The CDR3 totals 15 residues. CDR3 region: CASSFTAERVYEQYF. CDR3 coding DNA: TGCGCCAGCAGCTTCACAGCTGAACGGGTCTACGAGCAGTACTTC. The entire variable domain, with the rest obtained from reference TRBV5-1 and TRBJ2-7, is as follows: KAGVTQTPRYLIKTRGQQVTLSCSPISGHRSVSWYQQTPGQGLQFLFEYFSETQRNKGNFPGRFSGRQFSNSRSEMNVSTLELGDSALYLCASSFTAERVYEQYFGPGTRLTVT.